This T cell receptor beta chain was captured in a study of response to subunit inactivated influenza vaccine. MiXCR, run by TCRdb on the RT-PCR reads, gives a single entry per CDR3 protein. The sample shows 650,000 to 800,000 distinct CDR3 sequences, approximately 13% of them seen only once. The J segment lost 6 bases and the V segment lost 3 bases, leaving 7 bases of the junction unmatched. The CDR3 totals 14 residues. Germline values: CDR1 DFQATT, CDR2 SNEGSKA (reference sequence). Study observations and caveats: After each seasonal influenza vaccination, few new T cells are recruited, the authors suggested.

There are a few counts of this clonotype. The antigen is not known. The V call is TRBV20-1, the J call TRBJ2-1; TRBD1 aligns across 8 bases. The source of this sequence is a man aged 50-59 years who received an inactivated influenza vaccine. Sequences were derived from PBMCs from blood, sampled about 14 days before vaccination. CDR3 bases: TGCAGTGCTAGTTGGGGACAGGTATCCAATGAGCAGTTCTTC. This sequence encodes CSASWGQVSNEQFF.